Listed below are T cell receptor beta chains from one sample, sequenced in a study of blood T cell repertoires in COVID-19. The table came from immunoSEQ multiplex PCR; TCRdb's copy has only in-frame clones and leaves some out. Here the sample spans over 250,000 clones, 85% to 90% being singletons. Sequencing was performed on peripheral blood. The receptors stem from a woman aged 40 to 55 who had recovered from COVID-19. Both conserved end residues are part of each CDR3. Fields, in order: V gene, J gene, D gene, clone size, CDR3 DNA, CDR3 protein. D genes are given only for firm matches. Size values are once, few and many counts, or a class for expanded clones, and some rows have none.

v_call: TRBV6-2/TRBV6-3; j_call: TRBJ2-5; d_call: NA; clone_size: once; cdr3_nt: TGTGCCAGCACCCCACGGAGGGGGGGCCAAGAGACCCAGTACTTC; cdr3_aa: CASTPRRGGQETQYF
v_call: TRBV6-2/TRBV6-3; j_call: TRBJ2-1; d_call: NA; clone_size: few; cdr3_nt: TGTGCCAGCAGCCGGACTACGGTGGAGCAGTTCTTC; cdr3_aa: CASSRTTVEQFF
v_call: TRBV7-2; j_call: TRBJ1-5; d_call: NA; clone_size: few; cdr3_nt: TGTGCCAGCAGCTTAGTTGTTAACAATCAGCCCCAGCATTTT; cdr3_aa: CASSLVVNNQPQHF
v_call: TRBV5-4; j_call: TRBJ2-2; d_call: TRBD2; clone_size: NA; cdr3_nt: TGTGCCAGCAGCTTGGGCCCCGGACTAGCGGGAGGTACCGGGGAGCTGTTTTTT; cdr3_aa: CASSLGPGLAGGTGELFF
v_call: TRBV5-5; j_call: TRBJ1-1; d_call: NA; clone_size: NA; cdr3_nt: TGTGCCAGCAGCTTGGCGGTGACGGGGGGGTCTGAAGCTTTCTTT; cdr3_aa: CASSLAVTGGSEAFF
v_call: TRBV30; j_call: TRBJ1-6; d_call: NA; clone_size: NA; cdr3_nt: TGTGCCTGGAGTGTGGACATCTATGGCTCACCCCTCCACTTT; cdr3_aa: CAWSVDIYGSPLHF
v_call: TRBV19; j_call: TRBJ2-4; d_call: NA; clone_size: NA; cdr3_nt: TGTGCCAGTAGTATTCTCCGACGGACCGGGGGCAAAAACATTCAGTACTTC; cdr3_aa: CASSILRRTGGKNIQYF
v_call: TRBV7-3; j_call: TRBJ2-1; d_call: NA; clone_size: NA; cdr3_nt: TGTGCCAGCAGCGGGGGGTCCCACAATGAGCAGTTCTTC; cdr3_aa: CASSGGSHNEQFF
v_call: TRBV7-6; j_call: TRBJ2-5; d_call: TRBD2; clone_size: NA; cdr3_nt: TGTGCCAGCAGCACCCGAGCGGGAGTAATGGAGACCCAGTACTTC; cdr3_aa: CASSTRAGVMETQYF
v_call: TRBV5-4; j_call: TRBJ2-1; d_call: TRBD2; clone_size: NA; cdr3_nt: TGTGCCAGCAGCCAAACACGGACTAGCGGGATATTCAACAATGAGCAGTTCTTC; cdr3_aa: CASSQTRTSGIFNNEQFF
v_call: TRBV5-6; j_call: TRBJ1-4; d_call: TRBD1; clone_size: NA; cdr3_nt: TGTGCCAGCAGCTTGGGGACCTCGGGGGGGACAGCGATTGGAAAACTGTTTTTT; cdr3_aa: CASSLGTSGGTAIGKLFF
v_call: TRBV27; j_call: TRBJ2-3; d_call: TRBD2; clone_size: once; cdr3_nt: TGTGCCAGCAGTTCCCCCCTAGCGGGAGTGGCAGATACGCAGTATTTT; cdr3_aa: CASSSPLAGVADTQYF
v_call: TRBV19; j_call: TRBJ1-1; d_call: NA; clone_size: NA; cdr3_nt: TGTGCCAGTAGTCTGGGAGAGAACACTGAAGCTTTCTTT; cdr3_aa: CASSLGENTEAFF
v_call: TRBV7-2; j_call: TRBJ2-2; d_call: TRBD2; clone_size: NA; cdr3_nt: TGTGCCAGCAGCTTAGCCCAGGGACTAGCGGCAAGCGGGGAGCTGTTTTTT; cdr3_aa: CASSLAQGLAASGELFF
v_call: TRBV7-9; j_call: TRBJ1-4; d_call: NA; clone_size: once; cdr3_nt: TGTGCCAGCACCGAGGGCCGGAGTAATGAAAAACTGTTTTTT; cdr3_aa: CASTEGRSNEKLFF
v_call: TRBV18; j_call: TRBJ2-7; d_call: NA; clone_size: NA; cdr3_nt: TGTGCCAGCTCACCACTGGGCTGGTCAAGCATGGAGCAGTACTTC; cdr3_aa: CASSPLGWSSMEQYF
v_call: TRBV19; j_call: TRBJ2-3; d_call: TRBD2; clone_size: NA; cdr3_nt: TGTGCCAGTACCAAGACTAGCGGCACAGATACGCAGTATTTT; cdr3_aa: CASTKTSGTDTQYF
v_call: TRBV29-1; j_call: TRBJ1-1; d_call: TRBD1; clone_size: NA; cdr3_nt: TGCAGCGTTGCCCCCAGGGGGCCGATGAACACTGAAGCTTTCTTT; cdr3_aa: CSVAPRGPMNTEAFF
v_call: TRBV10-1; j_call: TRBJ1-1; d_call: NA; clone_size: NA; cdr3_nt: TGCGCCAGCAGTGACAGGGGGAACACTGAAGCTTTCTTT; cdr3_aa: CASSDRGNTEAFF
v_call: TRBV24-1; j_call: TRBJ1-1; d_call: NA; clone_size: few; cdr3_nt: TGTGCCACCAGTGACCCCGGACGGGGGAACACTGAAGCTTTCTTT; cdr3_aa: CATSDPGRGNTEAFF
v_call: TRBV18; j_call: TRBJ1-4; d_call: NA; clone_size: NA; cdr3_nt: TGTGCCAGCCGCAACACAGCAACTAATGAAAAACTGTTTTTT; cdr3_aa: CASRNTATNEKLFF
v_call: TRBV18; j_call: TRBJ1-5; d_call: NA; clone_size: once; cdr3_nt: TGTGCCAGCTCACCACCAGGGAGGGGCCCTAGCAATCAGCCCCAGCATTTT; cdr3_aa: CASSPPGRGPSNQPQHF
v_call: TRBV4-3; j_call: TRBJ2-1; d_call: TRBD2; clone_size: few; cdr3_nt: TGCGCCAGCAGCCACACCGGGAGGGGTAATGAGCAGTTCTTC; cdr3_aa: CASSHTGRGNEQFF
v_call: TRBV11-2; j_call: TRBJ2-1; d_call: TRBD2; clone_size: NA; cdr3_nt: TGTGCCAGCAGCCAGGGGCTAGCGGGATTGATAGGGCAGTTCTTC; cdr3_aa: CASSQGLAGLIGQFF
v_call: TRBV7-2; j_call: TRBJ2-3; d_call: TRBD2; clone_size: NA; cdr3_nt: TGTGCCAGCAGCCCACGGACTAGCGGCACAGATACGCAGTATTTT; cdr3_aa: CASSPRTSGTDTQYF
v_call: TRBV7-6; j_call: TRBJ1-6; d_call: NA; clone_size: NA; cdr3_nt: TGTGCCAGCACCCCGGGGGTTGGGTCCTATAATTCACCCCTCCACTTT; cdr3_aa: CASTPGVGSYNSPLHF